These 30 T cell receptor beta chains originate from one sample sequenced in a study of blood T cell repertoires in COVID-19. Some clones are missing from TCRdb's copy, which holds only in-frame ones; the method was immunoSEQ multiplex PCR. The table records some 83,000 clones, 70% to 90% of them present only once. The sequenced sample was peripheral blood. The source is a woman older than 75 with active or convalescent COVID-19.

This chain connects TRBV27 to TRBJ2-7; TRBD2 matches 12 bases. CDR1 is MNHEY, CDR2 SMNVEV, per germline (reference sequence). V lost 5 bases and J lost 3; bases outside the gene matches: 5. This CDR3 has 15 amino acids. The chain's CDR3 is CASSPGTSGFYEQYF. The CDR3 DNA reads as TGTGCCAGCAGTCCGGGGACTAGCGGGTTCTACGAGCAGTACTTC.

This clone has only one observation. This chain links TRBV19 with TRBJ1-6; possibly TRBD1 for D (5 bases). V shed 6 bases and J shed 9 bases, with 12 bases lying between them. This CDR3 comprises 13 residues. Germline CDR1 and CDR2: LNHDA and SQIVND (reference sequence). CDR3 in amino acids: CASSSARASPLHF. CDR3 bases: TGTGCCAGTAGCTCTGCCAGGGCTTCACCCCTCCACTTT.

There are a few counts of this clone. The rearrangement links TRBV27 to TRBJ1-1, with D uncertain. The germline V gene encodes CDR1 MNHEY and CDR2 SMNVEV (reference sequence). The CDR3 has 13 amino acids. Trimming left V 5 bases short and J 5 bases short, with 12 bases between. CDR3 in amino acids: CASSPLARTEAFF. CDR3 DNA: TGTGCCAGCAGTCCTTTAGCGAGAACTGAAGCTTTCTTT.

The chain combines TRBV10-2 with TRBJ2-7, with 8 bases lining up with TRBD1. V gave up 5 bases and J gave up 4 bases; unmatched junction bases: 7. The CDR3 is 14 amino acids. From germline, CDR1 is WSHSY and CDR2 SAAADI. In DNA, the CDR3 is TGCGCCAGCAGTCGTACAGGGGGTGGGTACGAGCAGTACTTC. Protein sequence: CASSRTGGGYEQYF.

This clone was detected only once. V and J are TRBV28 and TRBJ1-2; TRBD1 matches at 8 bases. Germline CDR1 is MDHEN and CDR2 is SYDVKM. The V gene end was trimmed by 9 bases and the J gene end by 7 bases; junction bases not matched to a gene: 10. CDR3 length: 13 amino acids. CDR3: CASSTGDLSGYTF. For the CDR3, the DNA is TGTGCCAGTTCGACAGGGGATTTATCTGGCTACACCTTC.

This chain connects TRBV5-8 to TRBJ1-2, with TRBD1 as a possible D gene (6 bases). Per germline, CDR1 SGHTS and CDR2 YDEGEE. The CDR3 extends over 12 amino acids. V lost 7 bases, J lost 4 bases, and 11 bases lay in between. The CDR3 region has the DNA TGTGCCAGCCAGGGACAACTCTATGGCTACACCTTC. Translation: CASQGQLYGYTF.

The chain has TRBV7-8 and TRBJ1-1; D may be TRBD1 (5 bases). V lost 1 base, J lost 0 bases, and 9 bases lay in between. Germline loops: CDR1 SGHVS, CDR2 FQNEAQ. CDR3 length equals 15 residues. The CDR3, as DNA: TGTGCCAGCAGCTTAGAGGCCAGGGTGAACACTGAAGCTTTCTTT. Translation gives CASSLEARVNTEAFF.

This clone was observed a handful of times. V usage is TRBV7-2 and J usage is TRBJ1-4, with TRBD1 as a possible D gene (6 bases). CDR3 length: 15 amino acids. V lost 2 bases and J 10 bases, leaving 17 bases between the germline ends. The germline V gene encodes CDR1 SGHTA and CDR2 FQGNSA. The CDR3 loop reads CASSLYPGAGGKLFF. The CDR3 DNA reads TGTGCCAGCAGCTTATACCCGGGGGCGGGAGGAAAACTGTTTTTT.

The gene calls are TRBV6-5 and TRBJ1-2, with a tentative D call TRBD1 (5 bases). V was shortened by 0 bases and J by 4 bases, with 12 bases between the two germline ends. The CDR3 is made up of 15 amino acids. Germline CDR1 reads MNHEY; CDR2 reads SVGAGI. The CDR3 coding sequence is TGTGCCAGCAGTTACTCGATTCCAGGGATCTATGGCTACACCTTC. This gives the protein CASSYSIPGIYGYTF.

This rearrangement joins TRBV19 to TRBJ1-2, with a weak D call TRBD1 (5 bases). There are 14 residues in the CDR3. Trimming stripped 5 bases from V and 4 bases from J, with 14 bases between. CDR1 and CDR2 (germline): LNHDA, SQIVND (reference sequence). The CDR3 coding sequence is TGTGCCAGTAGTCTCCGGACACTCCTCTATGGCTACACCTTC. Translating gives CASSLRTLLYGYTF.

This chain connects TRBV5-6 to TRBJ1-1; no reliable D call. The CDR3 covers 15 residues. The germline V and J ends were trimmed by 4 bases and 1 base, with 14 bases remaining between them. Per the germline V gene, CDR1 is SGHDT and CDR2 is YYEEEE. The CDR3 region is CASSLAPLKNTEAFF. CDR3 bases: TGTGCCAGCAGCCTGGCCCCTCTTAAGAACACTGAAGCTTTCTTT.

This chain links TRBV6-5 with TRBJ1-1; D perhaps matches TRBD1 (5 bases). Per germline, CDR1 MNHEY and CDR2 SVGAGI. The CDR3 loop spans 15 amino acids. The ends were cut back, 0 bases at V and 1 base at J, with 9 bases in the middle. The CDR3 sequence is CASSYSGEANTEAFF. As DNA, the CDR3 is TGTGCCAGCAGTTACTCGGGGGAGGCGAACACTGAAGCTTTCTTT.

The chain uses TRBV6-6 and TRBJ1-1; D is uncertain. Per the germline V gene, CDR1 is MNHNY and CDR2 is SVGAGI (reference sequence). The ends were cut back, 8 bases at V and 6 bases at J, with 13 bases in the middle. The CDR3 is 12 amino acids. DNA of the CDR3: TGTGCCAGCGCATTCCGCGGAGCTGAAGCTTTCTTT. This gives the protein CASAFRGAEAFF.

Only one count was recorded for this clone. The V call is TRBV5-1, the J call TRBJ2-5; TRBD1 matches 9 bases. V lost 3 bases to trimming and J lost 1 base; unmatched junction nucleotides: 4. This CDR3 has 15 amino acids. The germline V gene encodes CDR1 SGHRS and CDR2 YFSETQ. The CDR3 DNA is TGCGCCAGCAGCTCTGGGACAGGGTCCCAAGAGACCCAGTACTTC. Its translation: CASSSGTGSQETQYF.

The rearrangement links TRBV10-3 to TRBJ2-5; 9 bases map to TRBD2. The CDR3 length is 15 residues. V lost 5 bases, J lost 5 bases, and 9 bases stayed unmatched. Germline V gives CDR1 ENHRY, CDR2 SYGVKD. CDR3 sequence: CAISLSGGPRETQYF. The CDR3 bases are TGTGCCATCAGTCTCAGCGGGGGGCCCCGGGAGACCCAGTACTTC.

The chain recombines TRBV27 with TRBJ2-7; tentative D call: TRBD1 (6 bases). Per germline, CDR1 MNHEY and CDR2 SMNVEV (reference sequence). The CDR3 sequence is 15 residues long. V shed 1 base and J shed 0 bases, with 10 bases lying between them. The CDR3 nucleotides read TGTGCCAGCAGTTTATTAGGACAGTCCTCCTACGAGCAGTACTTC. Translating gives CASSLLGQSSYEQYF.

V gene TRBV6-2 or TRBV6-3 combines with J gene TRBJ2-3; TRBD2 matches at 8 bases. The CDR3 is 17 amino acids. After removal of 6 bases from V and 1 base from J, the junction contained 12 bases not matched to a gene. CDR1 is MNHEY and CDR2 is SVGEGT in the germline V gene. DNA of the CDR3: TGTGCCAGCAGCAGAAATTGGGCGGGGGGCGGCACAGATACGCAGTATTTT. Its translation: CASSRNWAGGGTDTQYF.

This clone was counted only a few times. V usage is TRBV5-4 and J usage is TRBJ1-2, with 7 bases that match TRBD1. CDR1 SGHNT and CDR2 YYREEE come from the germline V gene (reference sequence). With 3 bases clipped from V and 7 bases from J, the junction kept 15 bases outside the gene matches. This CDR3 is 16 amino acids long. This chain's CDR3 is CASSSGEGGSRGGYTF. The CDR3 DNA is TGTGCCAGCAGCTCCGGCGAAGGGGGCTCACGGGGTGGCTACACCTTC.

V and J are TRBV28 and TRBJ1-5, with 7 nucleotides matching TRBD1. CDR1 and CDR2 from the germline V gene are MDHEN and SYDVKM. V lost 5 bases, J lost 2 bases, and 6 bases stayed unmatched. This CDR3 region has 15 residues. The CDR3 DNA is TGTGCCAGCAGTGCTTTAGGACAGGGCAATCAGCCCCAGCATTTT. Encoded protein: CASSALGQGNQPQHF.

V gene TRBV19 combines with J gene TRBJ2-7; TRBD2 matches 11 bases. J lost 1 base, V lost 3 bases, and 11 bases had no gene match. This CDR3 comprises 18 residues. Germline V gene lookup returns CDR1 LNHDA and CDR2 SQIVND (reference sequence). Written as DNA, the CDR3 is TGTGCCAGTAGTATTGGGTCGACTAGCGGGGTCAGTTCCTACGAGCAGTACTTC. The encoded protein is CASSIGSTSGVSSYEQYF.

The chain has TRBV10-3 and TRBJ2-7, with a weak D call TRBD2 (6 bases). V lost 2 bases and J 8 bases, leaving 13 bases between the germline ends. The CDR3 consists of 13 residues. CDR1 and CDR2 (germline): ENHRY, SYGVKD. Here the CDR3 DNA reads TGTGCCATCAGTGAGATGGGAGGAAACCAGCAGTACTTC. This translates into CAISEMGGNQQYF.

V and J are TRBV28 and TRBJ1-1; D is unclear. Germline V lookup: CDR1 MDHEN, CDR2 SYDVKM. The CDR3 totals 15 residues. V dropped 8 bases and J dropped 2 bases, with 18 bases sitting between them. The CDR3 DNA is TGTGCCAGCGGATCAAGCGATCGCCGAAACACTGAAGCTTTCTTT. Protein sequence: CASGSSDRRNTEAFF.

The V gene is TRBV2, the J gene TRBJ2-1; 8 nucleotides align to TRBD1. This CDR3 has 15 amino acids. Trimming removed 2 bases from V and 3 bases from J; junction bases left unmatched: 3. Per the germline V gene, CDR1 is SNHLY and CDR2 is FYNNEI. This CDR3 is CASSERQGNYNEQFF. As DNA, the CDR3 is TGTGCCAGCAGTGAACGACAGGGGAACTACAATGAGCAGTTCTTC.

The CDR3 DNA is TGTGCCAGCAGTGAATTAGGGGATCAAGAGACCCAGTACTTC. Its protein is CASSELGDQETQYF. This rearrangement joins TRBV2 to TRBJ2-5; D possibly corresponds to TRBD1 (5 bases). Trimming removed 2 bases from V and 2 bases from J, with 9 bases in between. Germline V gene data show CDR1 as SNHLY and CDR2 as FYNNEI. This CDR3 is 14 amino acids long. The whole variable domain, filled in from reference TRBV2 and TRBJ2-5, reads EPEVTQTPSHQVTQMGQEVILRCVPISNHLYFYWYRQILGQKVEFLVSFYNNEISEKSEIFDDQFSVERPDGSNFTLKIRSTKLEDSAMYFCASSELGDQETQYFGPGTRLLVL.

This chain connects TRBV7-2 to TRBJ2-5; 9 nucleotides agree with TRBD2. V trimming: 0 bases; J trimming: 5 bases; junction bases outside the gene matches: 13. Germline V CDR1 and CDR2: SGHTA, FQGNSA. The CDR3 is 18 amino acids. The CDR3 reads CASSLAGFGSGSGETQYF. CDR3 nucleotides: TGTGCCAGCAGCTTAGCTGGGTTCGGTAGCGGGAGTGGGGAGACCCAGTACTTC. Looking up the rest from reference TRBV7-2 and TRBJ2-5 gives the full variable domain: GAGVSQSPSNKVTEKGKDVELRCDPISGHTALYWYRQSLGQGLEFLIYFQGNSAPDKSGLPSDRFSAERTGGSVSTLTIQRTQQEDSAVYLCASSLAGFGSGSGETQYFGPGTRLLVL.

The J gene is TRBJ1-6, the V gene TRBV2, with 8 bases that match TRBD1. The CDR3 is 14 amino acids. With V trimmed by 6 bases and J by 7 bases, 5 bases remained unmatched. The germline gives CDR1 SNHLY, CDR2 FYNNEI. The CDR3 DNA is TGTGCCAGCAGAAGACAGGGGCGAAATTCACCCCTCCACTTT. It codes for CASRRQGRNSPLHF.

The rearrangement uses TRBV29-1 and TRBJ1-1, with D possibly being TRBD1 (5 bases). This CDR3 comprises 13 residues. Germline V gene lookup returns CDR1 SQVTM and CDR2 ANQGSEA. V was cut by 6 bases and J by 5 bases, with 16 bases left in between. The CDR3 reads CSVHQGAGTEAFF. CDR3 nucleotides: TGCAGCGTCCACCAGGGTGCGGGGACTGAAGCTTTCTTT.

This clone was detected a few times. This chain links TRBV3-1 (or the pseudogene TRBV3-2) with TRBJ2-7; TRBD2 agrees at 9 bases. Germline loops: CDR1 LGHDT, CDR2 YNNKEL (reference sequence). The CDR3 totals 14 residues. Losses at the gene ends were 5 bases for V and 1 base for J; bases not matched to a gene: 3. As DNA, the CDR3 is TGTGCCAGCAGCAAGCGGGGGGATTCCTACGAGCAGTACTTC. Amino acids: CASSKRGDSYEQYF.

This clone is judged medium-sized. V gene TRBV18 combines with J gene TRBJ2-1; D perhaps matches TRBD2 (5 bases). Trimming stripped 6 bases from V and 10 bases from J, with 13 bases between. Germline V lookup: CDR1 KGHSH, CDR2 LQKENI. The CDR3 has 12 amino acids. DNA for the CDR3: TGTGCCAGCTCCCATCGGACGGGGGAGCAGTTCTTC. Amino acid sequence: CASSHRTGEQFF.

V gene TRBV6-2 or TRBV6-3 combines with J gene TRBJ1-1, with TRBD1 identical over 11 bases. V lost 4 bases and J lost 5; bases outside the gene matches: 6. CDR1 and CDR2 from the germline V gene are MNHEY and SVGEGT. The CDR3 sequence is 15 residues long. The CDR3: CASSSGGQGGTEAFF. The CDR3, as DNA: TGTGCCAGCAGTTCAGGGGGACAGGGGGGAACTGAAGCTTTCTTT.